This record concerns one T cell receptor beta chain sequence. Its matching antigen is unknown. This sample was included in a study of cytomegalovirus exposure and HLA in healthy donors. The primer mix had 60 Vbeta and 13 Jbeta primers. Clones were sequenced by immunoSEQ multiplex PCR, and TCRdb holds only the in-frame ones, with some missing. Its table lists about 77,000 clones. The CDR3 spans 14 residues. The germline V and J ends were trimmed by 5 bases and 4 bases, with 15 bases remaining between them. CDR1 and CDR2 (germline): SGHAT, FQNNGV. Study-level points and caveats: Reports credit the classifier with highly specific, highly sensitive diagnosis of cytomegalovirus status.

The J gene is TRBJ2-7, the V gene TRBV11-2, with D possibly matching TRBD1 (6 bases). The clonotype comes from a man in his forties or fifties in good health and CMV-seropositive. Sequencing was performed on PBMCs. Here the CDR3 DNA reads TGTGCCAGCAGCGCGAACAGGGAATCGTACGAGCAGTACTTC. This sequence encodes CASSANRESYEQYF.